These 32 T cell receptor beta chains came from one sample sequenced in a study of cytomegalovirus exposure and HLA in healthy donors. PCR amplification relied on 60 Vbeta primers (plus 13 Jbeta primers). The data were produced by immunoSEQ multiplex PCR, yet TCRdb's version contains in-frame clones alone and is incomplete. The sample includes approximately 170,000 clones, 85% of them seen just once. The specimen sequenced was PBMCs. The receptors originated from a boy younger than 10 in good health and CMV-seronegative.

There are a few counts of this clone. V and J are TRBV4-1 and TRBJ2-7, with D unresolved. V shed 5 bases and J shed 5 bases, with 25 bases lying between them. There are 17 residues in the CDR3. CDR1 and CDR2 (germline): MGHRA, YSYEKL. This CDR3 is CASSEIWKARKADEQYF. As DNA, the CDR3 is TGCGCCAGCAGCGAAATTTGGAAGGCACGAAAGGCGGACGAGCAGTACTTC.

The chain joins TRBV7-2 to TRBJ2-7; 10 bases fit TRBD1. Germline V lookup: CDR1 SGHTA, CDR2 FQGNSA. Germline trimming cut 5 bases from V and 4 bases from J; bases unmatched to any gene: 8. This CDR3 is built from 15 residues. The CDR3 nucleotides read TGTGCCAGCAGCCCCTGGGACAGGGGTGGGTACGAGCAGTACTTC. Encoded protein: CASSPWDRGGYEQYF.

This rearrangement joins TRBV6-1 to TRBJ1-6; D gene unclear. Trimming pared 5 bases from V and 3 bases from J, leaving 8 bases between. CDR1 is MNHNS and CDR2 is SASEGT in the germline V gene. This CDR3 spans 14 amino acids. In DNA form, the CDR3 reads TGTGCCAGCAGTATATCCCTCTATAATTCACCCCTCCACTTT. It translates to CASSISLYNSPLHF.

The rearrangement uses TRBV7-8 and TRBJ2-7; TRBD1 is a possible D gene (8 bases). With 7 bases removed from V and 3 bases from J, the gap between germline ends came to 16 bases. Germline values: CDR1 SGHVS, CDR2 FQNEAQ. The CDR3 length is 14 residues. CDR3 coding DNA: TGTGCCAGCAACAACAGGGGGGGATACTACGAGCAGTACTTC. Protein sequence: CASNNRGGYYEQYF.

J is TRBJ2-7 and V is TRBV15; the match to TRBD1 covers 7 bases. V was pared by 4 bases and J by 5 bases, with 14 bases of the junction left unmatched. This CDR3 region has 16 residues. Germline-derived CDR1 and CDR2 are LNHNV and YYDKDF (reference sequence). The DNA of the CDR3 is TGTGCCACCAGCACCGGACTTCCCACAGGGGTCCACGAGCAGTACTTC. Encoded protein: CATSTGLPTGVHEQYF.

The V and J genes are TRBV2 and TRBJ2-7; D is perhaps TRBD2 (7 bases). V lost 3 bases and J 4 bases, leaving 13 bases between the germline ends. CDR1 is SNHLY and CDR2 is FYNNEI in the germline V gene. The CDR3 spans 14 residues. The CDR3 nucleotides are TGTGCCAGCAGTGAGGGGGGGGCTAAGTACGAGCAGTACTTC. Translation: CASSEGGAKYEQYF.

The CDR3 sequence is CATSRDRAGNTEAFF. For the CDR3, the DNA is TGTGCCACCAGCAGAGATAGGGCGGGGAACACTGAAGCTTTCTTT. V is TRBV15 and J is TRBJ1-1; D not certain. Germline CDR1 and CDR2: LNHNV and YYDKDF (reference sequence). The V and J ends lost 0 bases and 1 base respectively, with 9 bases between them. The CDR3 extends over 15 amino acids.

The chain carries TRBV28 and TRBJ1-2, with D possibly TRBD1 on 5 matching bases. The V and J ends lost 4 bases and 5 bases respectively, with 20 bases between them. Per germline, CDR1 MDHEN and CDR2 SYDVKM. CDR3 length: 16 residues. The CDR3 nucleotides read TGTGCCAGCAGTTCCCCCCTCAATGGGCGGGGGTATGGCTACACCTTC. It specifies CASSSPLNGRGYGYTF.

The rearrangement joins TRBV6-1 to TRBJ2-2; TRBD2 might be the D (6 bases). The germline CDR1 and CDR2 sequences are MNHNS and SASEGT. Trimming took off 7 bases at V and 6 bases at J, with 12 bases between the two ends. CDR3 length equals 13 residues. CDR3 sequence reads: CASNPGEAGELFF. The CDR3 DNA reads as TGTGCCAGCAACCCCGGGGAGGCCGGGGAGCTGTTTTTT.

J is TRBJ1-2 and V is TRBV30, with D possibly TRBD1 on 5 matching bases. CDR1 and CDR2 from the germline V gene are GTSNPN and SVGIG (reference sequence). The CDR3 is 12 amino acids. V was pared by 8 bases and J by 5 bases, with 15 bases between. The DNA for the CDR3 is TGTGCCCACATCGGGGGAGGGTATGGCTACACCTTC. This translates into CAHIGGGYGYTF.

Worth noting for this clone: At one boundary the junction diverges from the germline segment, which might be a read error. The J gene is TRBJ1-3, the V gene TRBV5-1; D is unresolved. The CDR3 loop spans 18 amino acids. CDR1 and CDR2 from the germline V gene are SGHRS and YFSETQ. The CDR3 sequence is CAGSLGGAVPRTGNTIYF. The CDR3 coding sequence is TGCGCCGGCAGCTTAGGAGGTGCTGTACCCCGGACTGGAAACACCATATATTTT.

The chain has TRBV6-5 and TRBJ2-1; 7 bases match TRBD2. Germline-derived CDR1 and CDR2 are MNHEY and SVGAGI. The trim removed 6 bases at V and 3 bases at J, leaving 5 bases unmatched. This CDR3 has 14 amino acids. DNA for the CDR3: TGTGCCAGCAGGGTTAAGCGGGGCTACAATGAGCAGTTCTTC. Protein: CASRVKRGYNEQFF.

The chain couples TRBV7-8 to TRBJ1-5; D is undetermined. Looked up from germline, CDR1 is SGHVS and CDR2 is FQNEAQ. The CDR3 contains 14 residues. The V end was cut by 4 bases, the J end by 6 bases, with 13 bases between. The CDR3 sequence is CASSSLGGSQPQHF. The CDR3 coding sequence is TGTGCCAGCAGCTCGCTCGGAGGGAGTCAGCCCCAGCATTTT.

The chain combines TRBV30 with TRBJ1-4; D uncertain. V was shortened by 1 base and J by 1 base, with 13 bases between the two germline ends. This CDR3 spans 16 amino acids. The germline gives CDR1 GTSNPN, CDR2 SVGIG (reference sequence). The CDR3 DNA reads TGTGCCTGGAGTGCCGGGGTAACGGTAACTAATGAAAAACTGTTTTTT. This codes for CAWSAGVTVTNEKLFF.

The J gene is TRBJ2-7, the V gene TRBV6-1; 7 bases map to TRBD1. Looked up from germline, CDR1 is MNHNS and CDR2 is SASEGT. J gave up 2 bases and V 6 bases, and 7 bases lay outside the gene matches. The CDR3 sequence is 14 residues long. The CDR3 spells CASSPGTVTYEQYF. The CDR3 nucleotides are TGTGCCAGCAGCCCCGGGACAGTAACCTACGAGCAGTACTTC.

J is TRBJ2-7 and V is TRBV21-1; TRBD1, the table's D call, lacks a check against the DNA. TRBV21-1 represents a pseudogene. The CDR3 length is 16 residues. The CDR3 reads CASSKVQLQPPYEQYF. CDR3 in DNA: TGTGCCAGCAGCAAAGTGCAGTTGCAACCGCCCTACGAGCAGTACTTC.

The chain has TRBV7-2 and TRBJ2-3; D is uncertain. CDR3 size: 13 residues. In germline, CDR1 is SGHTA, CDR2 FQGNSA. The V and J ends lost 5 bases and 9 bases respectively, with 15 bases between them. CDR3 loop: CASSMPGTVTQYF. In nucleotides, the CDR3 is TGTGCCAGCAGCATGCCCGGAACAGTAACGCAGTATTTT.

This sequence joins TRBV6-1 and TRBJ1-4; possible D gene TRBD1, 6 bases. V was pared by 10 bases and J by 6 bases, with 15 bases between. The CDR3 contains 13 residues. Germline V gives CDR1 MNHNS, CDR2 SASEGT. CDR3 coding DNA: TGTGCCACCACAAGGGGGATAGATGAAAAACTGTTTTTT. It specifies CATTRGIDEKLFF.

The chain couples TRBV23-1 to TRBJ1-1; TRBD1 is a possible D gene (6 bases). TRBV23-1 is placed among ORFs of uncertain function. CDR3 length: 17 residues. The ends were cut back, 0 bases at V and 1 base at J, with 15 bases in the middle. CDR3 bases: TGCGCCAGCAGTCAATCAGTGTGGGGGCGCCGGAACACTGAAGCTTTCTTT. This codes for CASSQSVWGRRNTEAFF.

The chain links TRBV27 to TRBJ1-5; D unclear. The CDR3 loop spans 12 amino acids. Trimming removed 5 bases from V and 7 bases from J, with 9 bases in between. The germline gives CDR1 MNHEY, CDR2 SMNVEV (reference sequence). CDR3 in DNA: TGTGCCAGCAGTGAAGGGAGCCAGCCCCAGCATTTT. Translating gives CASSEGSQPQHF.

The chain couples TRBV18 to TRBJ2-3; 7 bases line up with TRBD2. Germline V gives CDR1 KGHSH, CDR2 LQKENI. The CDR3 runs to 13 residues. V lost 6 bases to trimming and J lost 6 bases; unmatched junction nucleotides: 6. This CDR3 is CASSKAAGDTQYF. In nucleotides, the CDR3 is TGTGCCAGCTCCAAAGCAGCGGGGGATACGCAGTATTTT.

This clone appeared once. The V gene is TRBV15, the J gene TRBJ1-6; 8 bases line up with TRBD1. This CDR3 contains 16 residues. Germline V CDR1 and CDR2: LNHNV, YYDKDF (reference sequence). Losses at the gene ends were 3 bases for V and 5 bases for J; bases not matched to a gene: 6. The DNA of the CDR3 is TGTGCCACCAGCAGCCGGACAGGGTATAATAATTCACCCCTCCACTTT. Its translation: CATSSRTGYNNSPLHF.

This CDR3 reads CASSLRGTGANVLTF. The CDR3, as DNA: TGTGCCAGCAGTTTACGGGGAACTGGGGCCAACGTCCTGACTTTC. The chain combines TRBV27 with TRBJ2-6, with D possibly matching TRBD2 (5 bases). CDR3 length: 15 amino acids. V lost 2 bases to trimming and J lost 2 bases, with 7 bases between them. CDR1 is MNHEY and CDR2 is SMNVEV in the germline V gene (reference sequence).

A few counts support this clone. This rearrangement joins TRBV20-1 to TRBJ1-1; D unclear. The germline gives CDR1 DFQATT, CDR2 SNEGSKA (reference sequence). The length of the CDR3 is 10 residues. CDR3 bases: TGCGGAGGTAGACCGGGTGAAGCTTTCTTT. This codes for CGGRPGEAFF.

The chain links TRBV5-4 to TRBJ2-1, with TRBD1 matching over 9 bases. After removal of 1 base from V and 3 bases from J, the junction contained 2 bases not matched to a gene. The V gene's germline CDR1 is SGHNT and CDR2 YYREEE (reference sequence). The CDR3 has 15 amino acids. For the CDR3, the DNA is TGTGCCAGCAGCTTGCCGGGACAGGGCTACAATGAGCAGTTCTTC. Protein product: CASSLPGQGYNEQFF.

The gene calls are TRBV5-1 and TRBJ2-6, with TRBD2 matching 7 bases. The germline gives CDR1 SGHRS, CDR2 YFSETQ. V was clipped by 0 bases and J by 4 bases; unmatched bases: 10. The CDR3 extends over 18 amino acids. As DNA, the CDR3 is TGCGCCAGCAGCTTGGTGGCTAGCGGTACCCCCGGGGCCAACGTCCTGACTTTC. This translates into CASSLVASGTPGANVLTF.

The chain recombines TRBV19 with TRBJ2-2, with TRBD2 as a possible D gene (6 bases). Germline assignment: CDR1 LNHDA and CDR2 SQIVND (reference sequence). V dropped 3 bases and J dropped 0 bases, with 8 bases sitting between them. This CDR3 contains 15 residues. CDR3 in amino acids: CASSMGGTNTGELFF. As DNA, the CDR3 is TGTGCCAGTAGTATGGGGGGAACGAACACCGGGGAGCTGTTTTTT.

CDR3 DNA: TGTGCCAGCAGTCGTGTAGCGGGAGCCAAAGAGACCCAGTACTTC. It is translated as CASSRVAGAKETQYF. V gene TRBV6-5 combines with J gene TRBJ2-5; the match to TRBD2 covers 9 bases. The V and J ends lost 5 bases and 3 bases, in that order; junction bases with no gene match: 7. CDR1 and CDR2 from the germline V gene are MNHEY and SVGAGI. The CDR3 runs to 15 residues.

The chain uses TRBV29-1 and TRBJ1-3; no clear D. The CDR3 is made up of 15 amino acids. The V end lost 6 bases, the J end lost 2 bases, and 17 bases lay between the germline ends. The germline V gene has CDR1 SQVTM and CDR2 ANQGSEA. CDR3 coding DNA: TGCAGCGTCACGGAGGTAGGAAAAACTGGAAACACCATATATTTT. This sequence encodes CSVTEVGKTGNTIYF.

This clone has more than one count but fewer than ten. The chain recombines TRBV9 with TRBJ2-5; D remains ambiguous. This CDR3 is built from 15 residues. Trimming took 0 bases from V and 6 from J, leaving 15 bases between them. The germline V gene encodes CDR1 SGDLS and CDR2 YYNGEE. The CDR3 region has the DNA TGTGCCAGCAGCGTAGGGGCTGGTTCTATACAGACCCAGTACTTC. Translation gives CASSVGAGSIQTQYF.

The V call is TRBV6-5, the J call TRBJ1-1; TRBD1 might be the D (5 bases). CDR3 length equals 14 residues. Looked up from germline, CDR1 is MNHEY and CDR2 is SVGAGI. The germline V and J ends were trimmed by 3 bases and 1 base, with 9 bases remaining between them. CDR3 protein: CASSYAGGNTEAFF. Here the CDR3 DNA reads TGTGCCAGCAGTTATGCGGGGGGGAACACTGAAGCTTTCTTT.

This chain connects TRBV27 to TRBJ1-1; TRBD1 is a possible D gene (6 bases). In germline, CDR1 is MNHEY, CDR2 SMNVEV (reference sequence). V gave up 3 bases and J gave up 4 bases, with 9 bases separating them. The CDR3 runs to 13 residues. The CDR3 sequence is CASSFSRGTEAFF. For the CDR3, the DNA is TGTGCCAGCAGTTTCAGCAGGGGCACTGAAGCTTTCTTT.